This TCR beta chain appears in the sequencing data of a study of sequential checkpoint blockade in melanoma. At the level of the study: Patients were randomized 1:1 to nivolumab-then-ipilimumab or ipilimumab-then-nivolumab first-line. After both sequences, patients received maintenance nivolumab.

Here immunoSEQ multiplex PCR was the method, and the copy in TCRdb shows in-frame clones only, minus some. The sample includes around 18,000 clones, around 68% of them seen just once. Noted treatment: randomized to nivolumab then ipilimumab (arm A) or the reverse (arm B). DNA-damaging chemotherapy had not been given to any patient beforehand. PBMC sorting kept live CD3+CD8+ cells without CD19 or CD56. This clonotype was obtained from a human donor with melanoma. This specimen consisted of CD8+ T cells sorted from blood (inferred from file names), obtained from a patient given nivolumab and ipilimumab in sequence.

This CDR3 is CASSSRTGLTEAFF. Here the CDR3 DNA reads TGTGCCAGCAGCTCGCGGACAGGGCTCACTGAAGCTTTCTTT. V gene TRBV5-6 combines with J gene TRBJ1-1, with TRBD1 matching over 8 bases. CDR3 length equals 14 residues. V trimming: 3 bases; J trimming: 4 bases; junction bases outside the gene matches: 5. The germline V gene encodes CDR1 SGHDT and CDR2 YYEEEE.